The present T cell receptor (beta chain) was sequenced within a study of metastatic and nonmetastatic thyroid tumors. Study-level results: It was reported that TCR beta diversity was significantly higher in malignant thyroid tumors than benign nodules, in blood and tumor.

The entire patient cohort was treatment-naive prior to thyroid surgery. Per the original methods: In papillary thyroid cancer, a distant-metastasis classifier was built using CDR3 differences across clinicopathological groups. With MiXCR, TCRdb called clones anew from the PCR reads. TCRdb, not the authors, supplied the V and J calls. This sample carries roughly 30,000 clones, about 20% of them seen once, and the ten largest clones take about 7.8%. This clone was counted at least ten times. What it binds is unknown. The CDR3 has 17 amino acids. V lost 4 bases and J lost 0, with 16 bases in between. Per germline, CDR1 KGHSH and CDR2 LQKENI.

The source of this sequence is a female donor with papillary thyroid cancer or a benign thyroid nodule (not recorded which). Some clones in this sample may be carry-over from other donors' samples. The sample consisted of blood. The chain combines TRBV18 with TRBJ2-1; TRBD2 might be the D (6 bases). The CDR3 DNA follows: TGTGCCAGCTCACTCCTGGGTACTAGCAACTCCTACAATGAGCAGTTCTTC. Amino acids: CASSLLGTSNSYNEQFF.